Listed here are 10 T cell receptor beta chains from one sample, sequenced in a study of T-cell reconstitution after alpha-beta-depleted transplantation in children. For TCRbeta, the library was prepared with unique molecular identifiers. TCRdb reanalysed the PCR reads using MiXCR and keeps one entry per CDR3 protein. The data hold hundreds of thousands of distinct CDR3 sequences, with roughly a tenth observed a single time. This sample comprised PBMCs, obtained before TCRalphabeta/CD19-depleted stem cell transplant. Receptors originate from a child younger than 10 with inherited bone marrow failure, due to receive a stem cell transplant.

This clonotype has ten or more counts. The chain employs TRBV28 and TRBJ2-1; 11 nucleotides match TRBD1. Germline V gene data show CDR1 as MDHEN and CDR2 as SYDVKM. V lost 6 bases and J lost 6; bases outside the gene matches: 4. The CDR3 extends over 14 amino acids. Here the CDR3 DNA reads TGTGCCAGCAGCCCCGGGACAGGGGGCAATGAGCAGTTCTTC. The encoded protein is CASSPGTGGNEQFF. The entire variable domain, with the rest obtained from reference TRBV28 and TRBJ2-1, is as follows: DVKVTQSSRYLVKRTGEKVFLECVQDMDHENMFWYRQDPGLGLRLIYFSYDVKMKEKGDIPEGYSVSREKKERFSLILESASTNQTSMYLCASSPGTGGNEQFFGPGTRLTVL.

This clonotype has ten or more counts. This chain joins TRBV20-1 and TRBJ2-3; perhaps TRBD2 as D (7 bases). Trimming removed 0 bases at V and 4 bases at J, with 20 bases between. The CDR3 sequence is 17 residues long. The germline V gene encodes CDR1 DFQATT and CDR2 SNEGSKA (reference sequence). CDR3 in DNA: TGCAGTGCTAGAGAGTCCCCCAGGGGAGGGCCATCAGATACGCAGTATTTT. Translated, it gives CSARESPRGGPSDTQYF.

This clonotype was recorded at least ten times. The chain combines TRBV3-1 with TRBJ2-7, with unresolved D. Trimming shortened V by 4 bases and J by 0 bases, and 10 bases separated the two germline ends. The germline V gene has CDR1 LGHDT and CDR2 YNNKEL (reference sequence). This CDR3 comprises 14 residues. CDR3 bases: TGTGCCAGCAGCCGTCTGGGCGGCTCCTACGAGCAGTACTTC. Its translation: CASSRLGGSYEQYF.

This clonotype was observed many times. This rearrangement joins TRBV5-5 to TRBJ1-2; TRBD1 aligns across 8 bases. The junction had 8 bases not matched to a gene; V was cut back by 3 bases and J by 7 bases. The CDR3 is 14 residues long. Germline V gene lookup returns CDR1 SGHKS and CDR2 YYEKEE (reference sequence). The CDR3 region has the DNA TGTGCCAGCAGCTCCTCATTCCAGGGGGCTGGCTACACCTTC. This translates into CASSSSFQGAGYTF.

The chain is built from TRBV7-2 and TRBJ2-5; 7 bases map to TRBD2. Losses at the gene ends were 2 bases for V and 1 base for J; bases not matched to a gene: 4. This CDR3 is built from 15 residues. The V gene's germline CDR1 is SGHTA and CDR2 FQGNSA. The CDR3, as DNA: TGTGCCAGCAGCTTATCGAGGACTAGCCAAGAGACCCAGTACTTC. Translating it yields CASSLSRTSQETQYF.

This chain uses TRBV30 with TRBJ2-1; no definite D call. CDR3 length: 14 amino acids. V lost 0 bases and J lost 4, with 10 bases in between. CDR1 is GTSNPN and CDR2 is SVGIG in the germline V gene (reference sequence). This CDR3 reads CAWSVSLGYNEQFF. As DNA, the CDR3 is TGTGCCTGGAGTGTTAGCCTAGGGTACAATGAGCAGTTCTTC.

In its sample, this clonotype was seen a few times. This chain links TRBV12-3 or TRBV12-4 with TRBJ2-1, with D unresolved. V lost 6 bases, J lost 7 bases, and 10 bases lay in between. The CDR3 is 12 amino acids. The CDR3 DNA is TGTGCCAGCAGAAACTTATCAAATGAGCAGTTCTTC. Its translation is CASRNLSNEQFF.

This clonotype has a count of ten or more. The chain combines TRBV6-5 with TRBJ2-3, with 10 bases lining up with TRBD2. The CDR3 has 17 amino acids. Germline CDR1 reads MNHEY; CDR2 reads SVGAGI. V dropped 0 bases and J dropped 4; count of bases not matched to a gene: 7. The CDR3 is CASSYSMASGRSDTQYF. CDR3 coding DNA: TGTGCCAGCAGTTACTCGATGGCTAGCGGGAGATCAGATACGCAGTATTTT.

This clonotype was found many times. The V call is TRBV9, the J call TRBJ1-5; TRBD1 is a possible D gene (6 bases). CDR3 length: 15 residues. Trimming removed 2 bases at V and 3 bases at J, with 12 bases between. The V gene's germline CDR1 is SGDLS and CDR2 YYNGEE. CDR3 residues: CASSVPTGHNQPQHF. CDR3 DNA sequence: TGTGCCAGCAGCGTCCCAACAGGGCACAATCAGCCCCAGCATTTT.

Comments on this clonotype: A junction end diverges from the germline sequence, so it may reflect a read error. The chain combines TRBV20-1 with TRBJ2-1; 7 bases match TRBD2. The CDR3 is 17 residues long. Germline loops: CDR1 DFQATT, CDR2 SNEGSKA (reference sequence). DNA for the CDR3: TGCAGTGCTAGAGATCCCTCTACTAGCGTCTCCTACAATGACCAGTTCTTC. Amino acids: CSARDPSTSVSYNDQFF.